This T cell receptor (beta chain) is drawn from a study of spatial heterogeneity in lung cancer. About the research overall: Beta-chain sequences consistently outnumbered alpha-chain sequences in detection.

Time point in this sample: sample taken at primary tumor resection. The input material, whole RNA from tumor, nontumor lung or frozen PBMC, was sequenced unsorted. Patients with untreated early-stage non-small cell lung cancer, numbering 72, were the donors. The CDR3 is made up of 13 amino acids. CDR1 is DFQATT, CDR2 SNEGSKA, per germline (reference sequence). Trimming removed 0 bases at V and 4 bases at J, with 10 bases between. This clonotype was seen many times. TCRdb passed the 5' RACE reads through MiXCR, listing each CDR3 protein once. The sample gives 60,000 to 90,000 distinct CDR3 sequences, roughly 15% of which show up once; 5.5% to 7.5% is in the top ten.

The source material was PBMCs, sampled at surgery. The chain combines TRBV20-1 with TRBJ2-7; tentatively, D is TRBD2 (5 bases). This receptor was taken from a male donor with early-stage non-small cell lung cancer. CDR3 DNA: TGCAGTGCTAGAGATCGGGGTCGGTACGAGCAGTACTTC. Amino acid sequence: CSARDRGRYEQYF.